The 4 T cell receptor beta chains reported below all come from one sample, sequenced in a study of vaccination and CD4 T cells after COVID-19. Oncomine TCR Beta short-read sequencing was applied to DNA from cultured CD4+ T cells. TCRdb used MiXCR to reprocess the PCR reads, holding one entry per CDR3 protein. This table holds about 14,000 distinct CDR3 sequences, 50% to 55% found once. Treatment denoted: approximately 9-day PBMC culture with coronavirus spike peptide pools or control peptides (ViraFEST assay). These receptors' targets are unknown. Sequencing was carried out using CD4+ T cells from blood, cultured in vitro. These receptors came from a human donor who had recovered from COVID-19.

J is TRBJ1-2 and V is TRBV6-1, with D possibly matching TRBD1 (6 bases). Germline V lookup: CDR1 MNHNS, CDR2 SASEGT. The CDR3 length is 18 residues. Trimming took 4 bases from V and 0 from J, leaving 21 bases between them. CDR3 bases: TGTGCCAGCAGTGGACGGACAGCGACAATACGACCTAACTATGGCTACACCTTC. Encoded protein: CASSGRTATIRPNYGYTF.

In its sample, this clonotype is large. The junction differs from germline at one of its ends, possibly a read error. V and J are TRBV7-2 and TRBJ1-2; 11 bases match TRBD1. The germline CDR1 and CDR2 sequences are SGHTA and FQGNSA. The CDR3 runs to 15 residues. The CDR3 region is CASSQTGQGVEGYTF. CDR3 coding DNA: TGCGCCAGCAGCCAAACGGGACAGGGGGTTGAAGGCTACACCTTC.

This clonotype has more than one count but fewer than ten. The chain links TRBV27 to TRBJ1-1; D might be TRBD1 (6 bases). The CDR3 is made up of 17 amino acids. The ends were cut back, 5 bases at V and 5 bases at J, with 24 bases in the middle. The V gene's germline CDR1 is MNHEY and CDR2 SMNVEV (reference sequence). This CDR3 reads CASSTRTEPIRRTEAFF. CDR3 bases: TGTGCCAGCAGTACCCGGACAGAACCTATCCGGAGGACTGAAGCTTTCTTT.

The CDR3 DNA sequence: TGTGCCAGCAGTGCGGACGGCTACTATGGCTACACCTTC. Protein product: CASSADGYYGYTF. The rearrangement links TRBV2 to TRBJ1-2; D is ambiguous. The CDR3 extends over 13 amino acids. Germline V lookup: CDR1 SNHLY, CDR2 FYNNEI. Trimming removed 4 bases at V and 3 bases at J, with 9 bases between.